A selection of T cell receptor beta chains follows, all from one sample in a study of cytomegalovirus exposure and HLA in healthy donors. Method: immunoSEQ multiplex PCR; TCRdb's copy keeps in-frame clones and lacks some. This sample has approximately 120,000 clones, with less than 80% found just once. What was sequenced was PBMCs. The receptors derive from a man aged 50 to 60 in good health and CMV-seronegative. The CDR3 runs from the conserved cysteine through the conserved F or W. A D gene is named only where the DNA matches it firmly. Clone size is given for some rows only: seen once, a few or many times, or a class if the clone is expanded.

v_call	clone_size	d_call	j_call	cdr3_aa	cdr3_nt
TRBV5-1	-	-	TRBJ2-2	CASSLGQRNGELFF	TGCGCCAGCAGCTTGGGACAGAGGAACGGGGAGCTGTTTTTT
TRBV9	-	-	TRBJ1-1	CASSVSPQGSNTEAFF	TGTGCCAGCAGCGTCTCCCCACAGGGATCGAACACTGAAGCTTTCTTT
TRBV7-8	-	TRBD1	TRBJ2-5	CASSYRWGQGAPKETQYF	TGTGCCAGCAGCTACAGATGGGGACAGGGGGCACCAAAAGAGACCCAGTACTTC
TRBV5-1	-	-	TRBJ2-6	CASSSDSSGANVLTF	TGCGCCAGCAGCTCGGACAGCTCTGGGGCCAACGTCCTGACTTTC
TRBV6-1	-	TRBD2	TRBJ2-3	CASSEPRTSGTDTQYF	TGTGCCAGCAGTGAGCCCAGGACTAGCGGTACAGATACGCAGTATTTT
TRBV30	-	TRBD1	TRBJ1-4	CAWSAHSGQFNEKLFF	TGTGCCTGGAGTGCCCATTCGGGACAGTTCAATGAAAAACTGTTTTTT
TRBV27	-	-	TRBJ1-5	CASSFRGGQPQHF	TGTGCCAGCAGTTTCCGGGGAGGTCAGCCCCAGCATTTT
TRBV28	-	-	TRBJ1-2	CATTDSHYGYTF	TGTGCCACAACAGACAGCCACTATGGCTACACCTTC
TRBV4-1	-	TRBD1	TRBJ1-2	CASSPPTDRAGGYTF	TGCGCCAGCAGCCCCCCTACCGACAGGGCTGGCGGCTACACCTTC
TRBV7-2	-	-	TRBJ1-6	CASSLVVSNSPLHF	TGTGCCAGCAGCTTAGTTGTTAGCAATTCACCCCTCCACTTT
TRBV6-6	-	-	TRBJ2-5	CASSYGTGETQYF	TGTGCCAGCAGTTACGGGACTGGGGAGACCCAGTACTTC
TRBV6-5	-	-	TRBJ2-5	CASSEALQETQYF	TGTGCCAGCAGTGAAGCCCTCCAAGAGACCCAGTACTTC
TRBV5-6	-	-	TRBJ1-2	CASSLEAGYYGYTF	TGTGCCAGCAGCTTGGAGGCAGGTTACTATGGCTACACCTTC
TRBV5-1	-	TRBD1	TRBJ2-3	CASSPGQLGTDTQYF	TGCGCCAGCAGCCCGGGACAGCTCGGCACAGATACGCAGTATTTT
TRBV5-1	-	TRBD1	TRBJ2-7	CASSARPDRKSYEQYF	TGCGCCAGCAGCGCCCGACCGGACAGGAAGTCATACGAGCAGTACTTC
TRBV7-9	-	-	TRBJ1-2	CSSSTQTSGYTF	TGTTCCAGCAGCACCCAGACAAGTGGCTACACCTTC
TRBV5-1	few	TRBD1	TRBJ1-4	CASKQGATNEKLFF	TGCGCCAGCAAACAGGGGGCGACTAATGAAAAACTGTTTTTT
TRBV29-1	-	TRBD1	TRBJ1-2	CSVWTGAGYTF	TGCAGCGTTTGGACAGGGGCTGGCTACACCTTC
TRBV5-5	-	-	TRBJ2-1	CASSLEAVASYNEQFF	TGTGCCAGCAGCTTGGAGGCGGTGGCCTCCTACAATGAGCAGTTCTTC
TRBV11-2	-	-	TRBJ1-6	CASSFQDNSPLHF	TGTGCCAGCAGCTTTCAGGATAATTCACCCCTCCACTTT
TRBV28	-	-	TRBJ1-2	CASRTLNYGYTF	TGTGCCAGCAGAACTCTTAACTATGGCTACACCTTC
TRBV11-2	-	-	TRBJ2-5	CASSPPVSYETQYF	TGTGCCAGCAGCCCACCCGTGAGCTACGAGACCCAGTACTTC
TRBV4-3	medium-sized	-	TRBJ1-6	CASSRDLSSYNSPLHF	TGCGCCAGCAGCCGAGACCTGAGCTCCTATAATTCACCCCTCCACTTT
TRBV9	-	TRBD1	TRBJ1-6	CASSARQGDHPLHF	TGTGCCAGCAGCGCCCGACAGGGGGATCACCCCCTCCACTTT
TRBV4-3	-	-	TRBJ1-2	CASSQIGENYGYTF	TGCGCCAGCAGCCAGATAGGAGAAAACTATGGCTACACCTTC
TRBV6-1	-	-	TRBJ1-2	CASSAGMGNGYTF	TGTGCCAGCAGTGCCGGGATGGGGAACGGCTACACCTTC
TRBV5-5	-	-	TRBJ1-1	CASSLAWQGNTEAFF	TGTGCCAGCAGCTTGGCCTGGCAGGGGAACACTGAAGCTTTCTTT
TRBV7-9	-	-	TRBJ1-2	CASSFPQARYGYTF	TGTGCCAGCAGTTTCCCGCAGGCCAGGTATGGCTACACCTTC